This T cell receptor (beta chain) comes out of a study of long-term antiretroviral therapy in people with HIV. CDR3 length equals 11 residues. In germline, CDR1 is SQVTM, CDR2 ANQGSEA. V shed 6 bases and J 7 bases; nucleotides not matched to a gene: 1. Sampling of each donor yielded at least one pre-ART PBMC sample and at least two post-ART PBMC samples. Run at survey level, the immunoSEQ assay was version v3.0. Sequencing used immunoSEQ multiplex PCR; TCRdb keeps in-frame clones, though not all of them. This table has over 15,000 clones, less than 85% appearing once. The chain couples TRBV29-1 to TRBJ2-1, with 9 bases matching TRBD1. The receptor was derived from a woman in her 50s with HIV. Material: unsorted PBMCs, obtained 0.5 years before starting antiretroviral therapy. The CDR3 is CSVGQGNEQFF. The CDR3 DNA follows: TGCAGCGTCGGACAGGGGAATGAGCAGTTCTTC.